The 30 T cell receptor beta chains below come from one sample, sequenced in a study of T cell responses to AZD1222 COVID-19 vaccine. Sequencing used immunoSEQ multiplex PCR; TCRdb keeps in-frame clones, though not all of them. This table holds roughly 80,000 clones, 90% found once. The sequencing here drew on peripheral blood, taken 28 days after the second AZD1222 dose. The receptors originated from an adult who received the AZD1222 COVID-19 vaccine.

The chain carries TRBV5-1 and TRBJ1-3; D uncertain. The germline gives CDR1 SGHRS, CDR2 YFSETQ. Trimming left V 0 bases short and J 0 bases short, with 1 base between. The CDR3 is 13 amino acids. CDR3 DNA: TGCGCCAGCAGCTTGGACTCTGGAAACACCATATATTTT. As protein: CASSLDSGNTIYF.

The chain employs TRBV4-1 and TRBJ1-4; D unresolved. The CDR3 loop spans 16 amino acids. Germline-derived CDR1 and CDR2 are MGHRA and YSYEKL. Trimming stripped 5 bases from V and 1 base from J, with 14 bases between. The CDR3: CASSSDVAITNEKLFF. The CDR3 nucleotides read TGCGCCAGCAGCTCTGATGTGGCCATAACTAATGAAAAACTGTTTTTT.

Remarks on this clone: The junction departs from germline at one end; a sequencing error may be responsible. V gene TRBV6-2 or TRBV6-3 combines with J gene TRBJ1-1; TRBD1 agrees at 8 bases. The CDR3 is made up of 15 amino acids. CDR1 and CDR2 from the germline V gene are MNHEY and SVGEGT. CDR3 sequence: CASSDSQGGPTEAFF. The CDR3 bases are TGTGCCAGCAGTGACTCACAGGGGGGCCCTACTGAAGCTTTCTTT.

J is TRBJ2-3 and V is TRBV2; 7 bases agree with TRBD1. The V and J ends lost 6 bases and 0 bases, in that order; junction bases with no gene match: 6. From germline, CDR1 is SNHLY and CDR2 FYNNEI. The CDR3 is made up of 15 amino acids. In DNA, the CDR3 is TGTGCCAGCAGGGGTGGGACAGCTAGCACAGATACGCAGTATTTT. As protein: CASRGGTASTDTQYF.

The V gene is TRBV7-8, the J gene TRBJ1-5, with a tentative D call TRBD1 (6 bases). Germline V lookup: CDR1 SGHVS, CDR2 FQNEAQ. V was clipped by 5 bases and J by 2 bases, with 10 bases between them. This CDR3 is built from 14 residues. The CDR3 nucleotides are TGTGCCAGCAGCCTGAACAGGGGCAATCAGCCCCAGCATTTT. This translates into CASSLNRGNQPQHF.

This chain's CDR3 is CASSLQGGAVVVGETQYF. Here the CDR3 DNA reads TGTGCCAGCAGCCTCCAGGGAGGGGCGGTGGTGGTAGGGGAGACCCAGTACTTC. The rearrangement links TRBV7-8 to TRBJ2-5, with TRBD2 matching 7 bases. Germline CDR1 reads SGHVS; CDR2 reads FQNEAQ. Unmatched junction bases numbered 20, after V lost 5 bases and J lost 5 bases. This CDR3 has 18 residues.

This clone was detected a few times. The chain has TRBV3-1 (or the pseudogene TRBV3-2) and TRBJ1-1; 9 bases agree with TRBD1. From germline, CDR1 is LGHDT and CDR2 YNNKEL (reference sequence). Losses at the gene ends were 5 bases for V and 10 bases for J; bases not matched to a gene: 11. This CDR3 spans 14 amino acids. In DNA form, the CDR3 reads TGTGCCAGCAGCTTAAGGACAGGGGATCGGAGAGCTTTCTTT. Its translation: CASSLRTGDRRAFF.

The rearrangement joins TRBV5-1 to TRBJ1-4; D possibly corresponds to TRBD1 (5 bases). Per germline, CDR1 SGHRS and CDR2 YFSETQ. This CDR3 is 14 amino acids long. V was pared by 2 bases and J by 3 bases, with 8 bases between. CDR3 nucleotides: TGCGCCAGCAGCTTCACGGGGGCTAATGAAAAACTGTTTTTT. This translates into CASSFTGANEKLFF.

CDR3 residues: CASSPGTRLEKLFF. DNA for the CDR3: TGTGCCAGCTCCCCCGGGACAAGGCTTGAAAAACTGTTTTTT. This chain connects TRBV11-3 to TRBJ1-4; TRBD1 might be the D (6 bases). Trimming stripped 8 bases from V and 7 bases from J, with 17 bases between. This CDR3 spans 14 amino acids. Per the germline V gene, CDR1 is SGHNT and CDR2 is YENEEA.

The rearrangement links TRBV10-3 to TRBJ1-4; D not resolved. V was cut by 3 bases and J by 7 bases, with 9 bases left in between. Germline CDR1 ENHRY, CDR2 SYGVKD. There are 13 residues in the CDR3. Here the CDR3 DNA reads TGTGCCATCAGTGACGACAAGTTTGAAAAACTGTTTTTT. Its translation: CAISDDKFEKLFF.

As DNA, the CDR3 is TGTGCCAGCAGCATTGACAGTTACTCTGGAAACACCATATATTTT. It encodes CASSIDSYSGNTIYF. This chain connects TRBV9 to TRBJ1-3, with TRBD1 as a possible D gene (5 bases). The V end was cut by 4 bases, the J end by 0 bases, with 11 bases between. CDR3 size: 15 residues. Germline CDR1 is SGDLS and CDR2 is YYNGEE.

The rearrangement links TRBV15 to TRBJ1-2; a possible D gene is TRBD1 (5 bases). The V end lost 3 bases, the J end lost 6 bases, and 11 bases lay between the germline ends. Germline values: CDR1 LNHNV, CDR2 YYDKDF (reference sequence). The CDR3 is 13 residues long. CDR3 nucleotides: TGTGCCACCAGCAGCTTGCAGGGTGATGGCTACACCTTC. Amino acid sequence: CATSSLQGDGYTF.

This chain uses TRBV6-5 with TRBJ2-1, with 8 positions matching TRBD2. This CDR3 spans 15 amino acids. V was pared by 2 bases and J by 9 bases, with 9 bases of the junction left unmatched. The germline gives CDR1 MNHEY, CDR2 SVGAGI. For the CDR3, the DNA is TGTGCCAGCAGTTACGGGGTCGGGGGGGCAGGTGAGCAGTTCTTC. Residues: CASSYGVGGAGEQFF.

The gene calls are TRBV19 and TRBJ2-1; D is ambiguous. The germline CDR1 and CDR2 sequences are LNHDA and SQIVND (reference sequence). The CDR3 is 13 amino acids. Trimming cost V 5 bases and J 9 bases, with 14 bases left between them. CDR3 sequence: CASSVISEGEQFF. The CDR3 bases are TGTGCCAGTAGTGTCATCTCCGAAGGTGAGCAGTTCTTC.

This clone was recorded only once. V usage is TRBV24-1 and J usage is TRBJ2-3; no definite D call. The ends were cut back, 3 bases at V and 2 bases at J, with 11 bases in the middle. The CDR3 consists of 15 residues. Per germline, CDR1 KGHDR and CDR2 SFDVKD. CDR3 loop: CATSDPDKNTDTQYF. CDR3 DNA: TGTGCCACCAGTGATCCTGACAAGAACACAGATACGCAGTATTTT.

This clone was found once. The chain is built from TRBV12-3 or TRBV12-4 and TRBJ1-1, with TRBD1 matching 7 bases. This CDR3 contains 13 residues. The junction had 11 bases not matched to a gene; V was cut back by 10 bases and J by 6 bases. The CDR3 DNA is TGTGCCACCGCCCGCGATGACAGGGCTGAAGCTTTCTTT. Amino acid sequence: CATARDDRAEAFF.

V gene TRBV29-1 combines with J gene TRBJ2-2; D possibly corresponds to TRBD1 (6 bases). Trimming took 1 base from V and 3 from J, leaving 12 bases between them. Germline V CDR1 and CDR2: SQVTM, ANQGSEA. The CDR3 loop spans 15 amino acids. CDR3: CSVEGGRGDTGELFF. For the CDR3, the DNA is TGCAGCGTTGAAGGGGGCAGGGGAGACACCGGGGAGCTGTTTTTT.

The chain is built from TRBV11-2 and TRBJ2-6, with D possibly being TRBD1 (5 bases). This CDR3 is 17 amino acids long. Trimming cost V 4 bases and J 3 bases, with 16 bases left between them. Germline values: CDR1 SGHAT, CDR2 FQNNGV. Here the CDR3 reads CASSSLQGRVGANVLTF. In nucleotides, the CDR3 is TGTGCCAGCAGCTCCCTCCAGGGTAGGGTTGGGGCCAACGTCCTGACTTTC.

V usage is TRBV12-3 or TRBV12-4 and J usage is TRBJ2-7, with 10 nucleotides matching TRBD1. Trimming took 7 bases from V and 6 from J; bases not matched to a gene: 6. This CDR3 has 13 residues. The chain's CDR3 is CASIGQGGLEQYF. CDR3 nucleotides: TGTGCCAGCATCGGACAGGGGGGGCTCGAGCAGTACTTC.

This clone was recorded only once. J is TRBJ1-2 and V is TRBV6-4, with 9 bases matching TRBD1. The CDR3 extends over 13 amino acids. V dropped 6 bases and J dropped 8; count of bases not matched to a gene: 7. Germline loops: CDR1 MRHNA, CDR2 SNTAGT. CDR3: CASSGTGTTGYTF. The DNA of the CDR3 is TGTGCCAGCAGCGGGACAGGGACGACCGGCTACACCTTC.

The J gene is TRBJ2-5, the V gene TRBV7-2, with 9 bases that match TRBD1. The CDR3 has 14 amino acids. The J segment lost 5 bases and the V segment lost 1 base, leaving 2 bases of the junction unmatched. CDR1 and CDR2 from the germline V gene are SGHTA and FQGNSA. CDR3 protein: CASSLDGQGETQYF. The CDR3, as DNA: TGTGCCAGCAGCTTAGACGGACAGGGGGAGACCCAGTACTTC.

The chain is built from TRBV4-2 and TRBJ1-2; D not resolved. Germline values: CDR1 LGHNA, CDR2 YNFKEQ. V was shortened by 6 bases and J by 4 bases, with 12 bases between the two germline ends. The CDR3 is 13 amino acids. The CDR3 loop reads CASRVNTGYGYTF. The CDR3 nucleotides read TGTGCCAGCAGGGTGAATACGGGCTATGGCTACACCTTC.

This chain joins TRBV19 and TRBJ1-5; D is unresolved. CDR1 is LNHDA and CDR2 is SQIVND in the germline V gene (reference sequence). The V and J ends lost 1 base and 0 bases respectively, with 7 bases between them. The CDR3 runs 15 residues. The CDR3 region has the DNA TGTGCCAGTAGTATAGTGACATATAGCAATCAGCCCCAGCATTTT. The encoded protein is CASSIVTYSNQPQHF.

This chain uses TRBV3-1 (or the pseudogene TRBV3-2) with TRBJ2-4, with D hard to call. The V and J ends lost 2 bases and 0 bases respectively, with 8 bases between them. Germline CDR1 and CDR2: LGHDT and YNNKEL (reference sequence). The CDR3 is made up of 15 amino acids. Here the CDR3 DNA reads TGTGCCAGCAGCCAATTATCCTCAGCCAAAAACATTCAGTACTTC. This gives the protein CASSQLSSAKNIQYF.

The V call is TRBV19, the J call TRBJ1-1; tentatively, D is TRBD1 (6 bases). V was cut by 3 bases and J by 2 bases, with 13 bases left in between. CDR1 LNHDA and CDR2 SQIVND come from the germline V gene (reference sequence). The CDR3 is made up of 15 amino acids. Here the CDR3 DNA reads TGTGCCAGTAGTATCGGACAGCCTTTTAACACTGAAGCTTTCTTT. Protein: CASSIGQPFNTEAFF.

The chain links TRBV19 to TRBJ2-7, with D perhaps matching TRBD1 or TRBD2 (5 bases each). Germline CDR1 and CDR2: LNHDA and SQIVND (reference sequence). The germline V and J ends were trimmed by 8 bases and 0 bases, with 14 bases remaining between them. This CDR3 comprises 14 residues. The CDR3 region is CASALGVGSYEQYF. The CDR3 coding sequence is TGTGCCAGTGCCCTGGGGGTCGGCTCCTACGAGCAGTACTTC.

This clone appeared a single time. This sequence joins TRBV5-4 and TRBJ2-3, with TRBD2 matching over 11 bases. Germline assignment: CDR1 SGHNT and CDR2 YYREEE (reference sequence). The CDR3 loop spans 12 amino acids. With 10 bases clipped from V and 5 bases from J, the junction kept 3 bases outside the gene matches. CDR3 loop: CAVAGGGDTQYF. The CDR3 DNA follows: TGTGCCGTAGCGGGAGGGGGAGATACGCAGTATTTT.

The J gene is TRBJ2-7, the V gene TRBV7-9; D is unclear. The V and J ends lost 4 bases and 7 bases respectively, with 14 bases between them. The CDR3 contains 13 residues. Germline V CDR1 and CDR2: SEHNR, FQNEAQ (reference sequence). For the CDR3, the DNA is TGTGCCAGCAGCTGGACGGAATTCGGGGAGCAGTACTTC. Amino acid sequence: CASSWTEFGEQYF.

The rearrangement uses TRBV5-4 and TRBJ1-5, with D maybe TRBD1 (6 bases). Germline-derived CDR1 and CDR2 are SGHNT and YYREEE (reference sequence). Deletions cut 1 base from V and 4 bases from J, with 15 bases between. This CDR3 region has 16 residues. The CDR3 loop reads CASSLQGSQRNQPQHF. In DNA form, the CDR3 reads TGTGCCAGCAGCTTGCAGGGGTCTCAGAGGAATCAGCCCCAGCATTTT. The full variable domain, completed using reference TRBV5-4 and TRBJ1-5, is ETGVTQSPTHLIKTRGQQVTLRCSSQSGHNTVSWYQQALGQGPQFIFQYYREEENGRGNFPPRFSGLQFPNYSSELNVNALELDDSALYLCASSLQGSQRNQPQHFGDGTRLSIL.

The chain recombines TRBV27 with TRBJ2-3, with TRBD2 identical over 7 bases. Germline assignment: CDR1 MNHEY and CDR2 SMNVEV (reference sequence). The CDR3 runs 15 residues. J was trimmed by 2 bases and V by 3 bases; bases with no gene match: 5. As DNA, the CDR3 is TGTGCCAGCAGTTTCGGGGGAGGGCCCACAGATACGCAGTATTTT. It yields the protein CASSFGGGPTDTQYF.